This T cell receptor beta chain was sequenced for a study of cytomegalovirus exposure and HLA in healthy donors. Study background: Early released data comprised some 85 million unique TCRs from HLA-typed donors. The Caucasian-associated ancestry cluster contained about four fifths of the roughly 400 genotyped donors.

Use of 60 Vbeta and 13 Jbeta primers characterized the PCR. The assay was immunoSEQ multiplex PCR, and TCRdb's table has in-frame clones only and misses some. Altogether around 100,000 clones are present, 70% to 85% being singletons, with the ten largest covering around 3.9%. Study-wide findings and caveats: Most likely, a cluster of highly shared sequence variants arose as a sequencing artifact.

V lost 3 bases to trimming and J lost 5 bases; unmatched junction nucleotides: 13. Germline V lookup: CDR1 KGHSH, CDR2 LQKENI. This CDR3 region has 18 residues. A single count supports this clone. Its specificity is unknown. Sequencing used PBMCs. V and J are TRBV18 and TRBJ2-1, with 10 bases that match TRBD2. This TCR was sampled from a woman aged 40 to 49 in good health and CMV-seropositive. The CDR3 region is CASSPQVGSGRADNEQFF. As DNA, the CDR3 is TGTGCCAGCTCACCCCAGGTTGGAAGCGGGAGGGCTGACAATGAGCAGTTCTTC.